Listed below are T cell receptor beta chains from one sample, sequenced in a study of preoperative IRX-2 immunotherapy in early breast cancer. Sequencing was performed with immunoSEQ multiplex PCR; in TCRdb, only in-frame clones are kept and a portion is missing. In the table there are 55,000 to 70,000 clones, approximately 95% of which are singletons. Sample collection occurred from a patient treated with IRX-2 immunotherapy. The receptors were gathered from a human donor with breast cancer. Each CDR3 is given with its conserved first and last residue. A D gene is named only where the DNA matches it firmly. Rows give clone size only sometimes, using once, few, many, or a class for an expanded clone.

abundance,d_gene,v_gene,j_gene,CDR3nt,CDR3aa
.,.,TRBV7-3,TRBJ2-1,TGTGCCAGCAGCTCGCAAGCGGGTTCCTACAATGAGCAGTTCTTC,CASSSQAGSYNEQFF
once,.,TRBV15,TRBJ2-3,TGTGCCACCAGCAGAGTTGTAGGCACAGATACGCAGTATTTT,CATSRVVGTDTQYF
.,TRBD2,TRBV19,TRBJ2-7,TGTGCCAGTAGCCGTAGCGGGAGGGCCAGTAGCTCCTACGAGCAGTACTTC,CASSRSGRASSSYEQYF
.,TRBD1,TRBV15,TRBJ1-2,TGTGCCACCAGCAGAGCAGACCAAAGGGGGCAGGATGGCTACACCTTC,CATSRADQRGQDGYTF
.,.,TRBV28,TRBJ2-3,TGTGCCAGCAGTCCTTTCCTGCAGGGGACAGATACGCAGTATTTT,CASSPFLQGTDTQYF
few,TRBD2,TRBV5-1,TRBJ2-6,TGCGCCAGCAGCCTTATAGCGGGGGGGTACGGGGCCAACGTCCTGACTTTC,CASSLIAGGYGANVLTF
.,TRBD1,TRBV18,TRBJ2-7,TGTGCCAGCTCACCCCGGACAGGGGGCGACGAGCAGTACTTC,CASSPRTGGDEQYF
.,.,TRBV19,TRBJ1-4,TGTGCCAGTAGATACTCAACTAATGAAAAACTGTTTTTT,CASRYSTNEKLFF
.,.,TRBV4-2,TRBJ2-7,TGTGCCAGCAGCCTCTGGGGGCGGGGATCCTACGAGCAGTACTTC,CASSLWGRGSYEQYF
once,.,TRBV6-6,TRBJ1-1,TGTGCCAGCACTTACGAGCTGGGGCCTGAAGCTTTCTTT,CASTYELGPEAFF
.,.,TRBV28,TRBJ2-2,TGTGCCAGCAGTTTATACAGGGCCAGCACCGGGGAGCTGTTTTTT,CASSLYRASTGELFF
.,TRBD1,TRBV2,TRBJ1-2,TGTGCCAGCACCGGGACAGGGGGCAGCTACACCTTC,CASTGTGGSYTF
.,.,TRBV7-2,TRBJ2-2,TGTGCCAGCAGCTTAGTTTGGCGGCGGAGGGGGACCGGGGAGCTGTTTTTT,CASSLVWRRRGTGELFF
.,.,TRBV6-1,TRBJ2-1,TGTGCCAGCGTCGGGGACCTCAATGAGCAGTTCTTC,CASVGDLNEQFF
.,TRBD1,TRBV7-2,TRBJ1-6,TGTGCCAGCAGCTTAACAGGGGGCTTTTCACCCCTCCACTTT,CASSLTGGFSPLHF
.,TRBD1,TRBV27,TRBJ1-4,TGTGCCAGCAGTTTAAAAGGGGGCGCGAGCACTGAAAAACTGTTTTTT,CASSLKGGASTEKLFF
.,.,TRBV10-3,TRBJ2-1,TGTGCCATCAGTGAGGCTAGCCAGAGCTCCTACAATGAGCAGTTCTTC,CAISEASQSSYNEQFF
.,.,TRBV5-1,TRBJ2-5,TGCGCCAGCAGCTTGGCCGGCGGAAGCTACCAAGAGACCCAGTACTTC,CASSLAGGSYQETQYF
few,TRBD1,TRBV28,TRBJ1-3,TGTGCCAGCAGCGGACAGGGCTTCTCCTCTGGAAACACCATATATTTT,CASSGQGFSSGNTIYF
.,.,TRBV18,TRBJ2-7,TGTGCCAGCTCACCAAGGTCAGGGGCTATTTCCTACGAGCAGTACTTC,CASSPRSGAISYEQYF
.,.,TRBV6-5,TRBJ1-3,TGTGCCAGCAGAAAGACTGCTGGAAACACCATATATTTT,CASRKTAGNTIYF
.,TRBD2,TRBV30,TRBJ2-3,TGTGCCTGGAGTTATGGAACGCGGGGGGTTGGAGATACGCAGTATTTT,CAWSYGTRGVGDTQYF
.,TRBD1,TRBV4-3,TRBJ1-5,TGCGCCAGCAGCCAAGATTGGACAGGGCACAATCAGCCCCAGCATTTT,CASSQDWTGHNQPQHF
once,TRBD2,TRBV6-5,TRBJ2-1,TGTGCCAGCAGTTACCTGAGCGGGGAGCCATACAATGAGCAGTTCTTC,CASSYLSGEPYNEQFF
.,.,TRBV4-3,TRBJ2-7,TGCGCCAGCAGCCGCAACGTTTGGCAGGCCAGGCCCACCTACGAGCAGTACTTC,CASSRNVWQARPTYEQYF
.,.,TRBV5-6,TRBJ1-3,TGTGCCAGCAGTTTCCTGACTGGAAACACCATATATTTT,CASSFLTGNTIYF
.,.,TRBV4-1,TRBJ2-5,TGCGCCAGCAGCCCCCGAGGGGGGATTGGAGAGACCCAGTACTTC,CASSPRGGIGETQYF
.,TRBD2,TRBV28,TRBJ2-1,TGTGCCAGCAGTCCCCACAGCGGGAGAGTTGAGCAGTTCTTC,CASSPHSGRVEQFF
once,.,TRBV21-1,TRBJ2-2,TGTGCCAGCAGCCTCGCGGACGTATCCGGGGAGCTGTTTTTT,CASSLADVSGELFF
.,.,TRBV9,TRBJ1-1,TGTGCCAGCAGCGTTTCACCGGGAGGCTATGAAGCTTTCTTT,CASSVSPGGYEAFF
.,.,TRBV9,TRBJ2-7,TGTGCCAGCAGCGTAGGAGGGGCCGGGTACGAGCAGTACTTC,CASSVGGAGYEQYF